These 13 T cell receptor beta chains came from one sample sequenced in a study of response to subunit inactivated influenza vaccine. MiXCR was run by TCRdb on the RT-PCR reads, yielding one entry per CDR3 protein. Of about 520,000 distinct CDR3 sequences listed, about 10% are singletons. Source: PBMCs from blood, taken 40 to 50 days after vaccination. These receptor sequences come from a man aged 50-60 years who received an inactivated influenza vaccine.

The chain employs TRBV3-1 and TRBJ2-7; 8 bases line up with TRBD2. CDR1 is LGHDT, CDR2 YNNKEL, per germline (reference sequence). The CDR3 is 13 amino acids. After removal of 10 bases from V and 5 bases from J, the junction contained 10 bases not matched to a gene. The CDR3 loop reads CANPGLVIHEQYF. The DNA for the CDR3 is TGTGCCAACCCGGGACTAGTCATACACGAGCAGTACTTC.

This clonotype was seen ten or more times. The rearrangement joins TRBV5-6 to TRBJ2-3; D is ambiguous. The CDR3 extends over 12 amino acids. Germline values: CDR1 SGHDT, CDR2 YYEEEE. The V gene lost 1 base and the J gene lost 4 bases, with 4 bases spanning the gap. The CDR3 protein is CASSLFPDTQYF. CDR3 nucleotides: TGTGCCAGCAGCTTGTTCCCAGATACGCAGTATTTT.

This clonotype has just a few counts. The rearrangement links TRBV7-3 to TRBJ2-6, with D unclear. Germline V gene data show CDR1 as SGHTA and CDR2 as FQGTGA. Trimming stripped 5 bases from V and 8 bases from J, with 19 bases between. This CDR3 region has 16 residues. The CDR3 coding sequence is TGTGCCAGCAGCCCTGACGTGGGGTTGAGGACCAACGTCCTGACTTTC. This gives the protein CASSPDVGLRTNVLTF.

This clonotype was seen many times. V and J are TRBV20-1 and TRBJ2-7, with TRBD1 matching 9 bases. The CDR3 covers 15 residues. The junction had 7 bases not matched to a gene; V was cut back by 1 base and J by 3 bases. Germline lookup yields CDR1 DFQATT and CDR2 SNEGSKA (reference sequence). The CDR3 DNA is TGCAGTGCTAGAGGGGGGGACAGGGTTTACTACGAGCAGTACTTC. Protein sequence: CSARGGDRVYYEQYF.

This clonotype was observed once. V is TRBV29-1 and J is TRBJ2-6, with D possibly TRBD1 on 6 matching bases. V dropped 6 bases and J dropped 5 bases, with 20 bases sitting between them. CDR3 length: 16 residues. The V gene's germline CDR1 is SQVTM and CDR2 ANQGSEA. Written as DNA, the CDR3 is TGCAGCGTCAGAACAGGGTTTGGGTCTCGGGCCAACGTCCTGACTTTC. This codes for CSVRTGFGSRANVLTF.

This clonotype was observed a few times. The rearrangement uses TRBV4-3 and TRBJ2-3; TRBD2 matches at 8 bases. The CDR3 is made up of 15 amino acids. Germline lookup yields CDR1 LGHNA and CDR2 YSLEER. With 2 bases clipped from V and 5 bases from J, the junction kept 6 bases outside the gene matches. The CDR3 is CASSQSSGLRDTQYF. In DNA, the CDR3 is TGCGCCAGCAGCCAATCTAGCGGGCTCCGAGATACGCAGTATTTT.

The chain uses TRBV20-1 and TRBJ2-1, with 10 nucleotides matching TRBD2. V gave up 5 bases and J gave up 2 bases; unmatched junction bases: 12. Germline V CDR1 and CDR2: DFQATT, SNEGSKA (reference sequence). The CDR3 is made up of 17 amino acids. CDR3 region: CSAWGLAKMGAYNEQFF. The DNA for the CDR3 is TGCAGTGCTTGGGGACTAGCGAAAATGGGGGCCTACAATGAGCAGTTCTTC.

This clonotype was counted many times. The chain links TRBV12-3 or TRBV12-4 to TRBJ2-1; D might be TRBD1 or TRBD2, each matching 5 bases. This CDR3 contains 16 residues. V lost 4 bases to trimming and J lost 3 bases, with 16 bases between them. CDR3 in DNA: TGTGCCAGCAGTTCCCCCGGGACCGCCAGCTACAATGAGCAGTTCTTC. It codes for CASSSPGTASYNEQFF.

The chain employs TRBV28 and TRBJ2-7, with D perhaps matching TRBD1 (6 bases). Trimming left V 6 bases short and J 3 bases short, with 12 bases between. CDR3 length equals 13 residues. Germline V gene sequence: CDR1 MDHEN, CDR2 SYDVKM. The CDR3 DNA is TGTGCCAGCAGGCAAGACAGGAGCTACGAGCAGTACTTC. Its protein product is CASRQDRSYEQYF.

The rearrangement links TRBV20-1 to TRBJ2-1; D may be TRBD2 (6 bases). V gave up 6 bases and J gave up 0 bases, with 12 bases separating them. From germline, CDR1 is DFQATT and CDR2 SNEGSKA (reference sequence). This CDR3 comprises 14 residues. CDR3 coding DNA: TGCAGTGCAGCCCGGGGGAGCTCCTACAATGAGCAGTTCTTC. Protein product: CSAARGSSYNEQFF.

This clonotype was counted only a few times. The chain carries TRBV20-1 and TRBJ2-1, with D perhaps matching TRBD1 or TRBD2 (5 bases each). V lost 5 bases, J lost 6 bases, and 17 bases lay in between. CDR3 length equals 14 residues. Per the germline V gene, CDR1 is DFQATT and CDR2 is SNEGSKA (reference sequence). The CDR3 bases are TGCAGTGCTGTCGGGGCCTATGCCTCCAATGAGCAGTTCTTC. Its protein product is CSAVGAYASNEQFF.

The chain employs TRBV5-6 and TRBJ2-7, with TRBD2 identical over 12 bases. CDR3 size: 14 residues. The J segment lost 3 bases and the V segment lost 7 bases, leaving 5 bases of the junction unmatched. Per the germline V gene, CDR1 is SGHDT and CDR2 is YYEEEE. The CDR3 sequence is CASELAGGVYEQYF. In DNA form, the CDR3 reads TGTGCCAGCGAACTAGCGGGGGGAGTCTACGAGCAGTACTTC. Complete variable domain (other parts from reference TRBV5-6 and TRBJ2-7): DAGVTQSPTHLIKTRGQQVTLRCSPKSGHDTVSWYQQALGQGPQFIFQYYEEEERQRGNFPDRFSGHQFPNYSSELNVNALLLGDSALYLCASELAGGVYEQYFGPGTRLTVT.

This chain joins TRBV20-1 and TRBJ2-7; 13 bases are a match to TRBD2. The CDR3 consists of 14 residues. The junction had 4 bases not matched to a gene; V was cut back by 2 bases and J by 6 bases. Germline V gives CDR1 DFQATT, CDR2 SNEGSKA (reference sequence). The DNA of the CDR3 is TGCAGTGCTAGAACTAGCGGGAGGGCCGGCGAGCAGTACTTC. Amino acid sequence: CSARTSGRAGEQYF.